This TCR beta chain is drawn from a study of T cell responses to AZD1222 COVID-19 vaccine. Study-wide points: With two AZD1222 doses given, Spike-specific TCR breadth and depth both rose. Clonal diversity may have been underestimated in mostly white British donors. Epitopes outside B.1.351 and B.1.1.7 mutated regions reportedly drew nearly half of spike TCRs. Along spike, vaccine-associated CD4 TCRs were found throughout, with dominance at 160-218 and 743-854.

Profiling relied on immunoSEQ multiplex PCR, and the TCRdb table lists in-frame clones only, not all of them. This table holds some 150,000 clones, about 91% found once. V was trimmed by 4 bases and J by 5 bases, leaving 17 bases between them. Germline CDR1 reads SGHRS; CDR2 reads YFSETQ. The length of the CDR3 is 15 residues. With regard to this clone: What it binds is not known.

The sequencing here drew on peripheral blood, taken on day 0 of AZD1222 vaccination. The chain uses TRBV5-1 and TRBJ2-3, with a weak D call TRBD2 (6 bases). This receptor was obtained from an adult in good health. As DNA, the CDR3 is TGCGCCAGCAGCCGTACGGGGGTGAATCTAGATACGCAGTATTTT. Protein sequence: CASSRTGVNLDTQYF.